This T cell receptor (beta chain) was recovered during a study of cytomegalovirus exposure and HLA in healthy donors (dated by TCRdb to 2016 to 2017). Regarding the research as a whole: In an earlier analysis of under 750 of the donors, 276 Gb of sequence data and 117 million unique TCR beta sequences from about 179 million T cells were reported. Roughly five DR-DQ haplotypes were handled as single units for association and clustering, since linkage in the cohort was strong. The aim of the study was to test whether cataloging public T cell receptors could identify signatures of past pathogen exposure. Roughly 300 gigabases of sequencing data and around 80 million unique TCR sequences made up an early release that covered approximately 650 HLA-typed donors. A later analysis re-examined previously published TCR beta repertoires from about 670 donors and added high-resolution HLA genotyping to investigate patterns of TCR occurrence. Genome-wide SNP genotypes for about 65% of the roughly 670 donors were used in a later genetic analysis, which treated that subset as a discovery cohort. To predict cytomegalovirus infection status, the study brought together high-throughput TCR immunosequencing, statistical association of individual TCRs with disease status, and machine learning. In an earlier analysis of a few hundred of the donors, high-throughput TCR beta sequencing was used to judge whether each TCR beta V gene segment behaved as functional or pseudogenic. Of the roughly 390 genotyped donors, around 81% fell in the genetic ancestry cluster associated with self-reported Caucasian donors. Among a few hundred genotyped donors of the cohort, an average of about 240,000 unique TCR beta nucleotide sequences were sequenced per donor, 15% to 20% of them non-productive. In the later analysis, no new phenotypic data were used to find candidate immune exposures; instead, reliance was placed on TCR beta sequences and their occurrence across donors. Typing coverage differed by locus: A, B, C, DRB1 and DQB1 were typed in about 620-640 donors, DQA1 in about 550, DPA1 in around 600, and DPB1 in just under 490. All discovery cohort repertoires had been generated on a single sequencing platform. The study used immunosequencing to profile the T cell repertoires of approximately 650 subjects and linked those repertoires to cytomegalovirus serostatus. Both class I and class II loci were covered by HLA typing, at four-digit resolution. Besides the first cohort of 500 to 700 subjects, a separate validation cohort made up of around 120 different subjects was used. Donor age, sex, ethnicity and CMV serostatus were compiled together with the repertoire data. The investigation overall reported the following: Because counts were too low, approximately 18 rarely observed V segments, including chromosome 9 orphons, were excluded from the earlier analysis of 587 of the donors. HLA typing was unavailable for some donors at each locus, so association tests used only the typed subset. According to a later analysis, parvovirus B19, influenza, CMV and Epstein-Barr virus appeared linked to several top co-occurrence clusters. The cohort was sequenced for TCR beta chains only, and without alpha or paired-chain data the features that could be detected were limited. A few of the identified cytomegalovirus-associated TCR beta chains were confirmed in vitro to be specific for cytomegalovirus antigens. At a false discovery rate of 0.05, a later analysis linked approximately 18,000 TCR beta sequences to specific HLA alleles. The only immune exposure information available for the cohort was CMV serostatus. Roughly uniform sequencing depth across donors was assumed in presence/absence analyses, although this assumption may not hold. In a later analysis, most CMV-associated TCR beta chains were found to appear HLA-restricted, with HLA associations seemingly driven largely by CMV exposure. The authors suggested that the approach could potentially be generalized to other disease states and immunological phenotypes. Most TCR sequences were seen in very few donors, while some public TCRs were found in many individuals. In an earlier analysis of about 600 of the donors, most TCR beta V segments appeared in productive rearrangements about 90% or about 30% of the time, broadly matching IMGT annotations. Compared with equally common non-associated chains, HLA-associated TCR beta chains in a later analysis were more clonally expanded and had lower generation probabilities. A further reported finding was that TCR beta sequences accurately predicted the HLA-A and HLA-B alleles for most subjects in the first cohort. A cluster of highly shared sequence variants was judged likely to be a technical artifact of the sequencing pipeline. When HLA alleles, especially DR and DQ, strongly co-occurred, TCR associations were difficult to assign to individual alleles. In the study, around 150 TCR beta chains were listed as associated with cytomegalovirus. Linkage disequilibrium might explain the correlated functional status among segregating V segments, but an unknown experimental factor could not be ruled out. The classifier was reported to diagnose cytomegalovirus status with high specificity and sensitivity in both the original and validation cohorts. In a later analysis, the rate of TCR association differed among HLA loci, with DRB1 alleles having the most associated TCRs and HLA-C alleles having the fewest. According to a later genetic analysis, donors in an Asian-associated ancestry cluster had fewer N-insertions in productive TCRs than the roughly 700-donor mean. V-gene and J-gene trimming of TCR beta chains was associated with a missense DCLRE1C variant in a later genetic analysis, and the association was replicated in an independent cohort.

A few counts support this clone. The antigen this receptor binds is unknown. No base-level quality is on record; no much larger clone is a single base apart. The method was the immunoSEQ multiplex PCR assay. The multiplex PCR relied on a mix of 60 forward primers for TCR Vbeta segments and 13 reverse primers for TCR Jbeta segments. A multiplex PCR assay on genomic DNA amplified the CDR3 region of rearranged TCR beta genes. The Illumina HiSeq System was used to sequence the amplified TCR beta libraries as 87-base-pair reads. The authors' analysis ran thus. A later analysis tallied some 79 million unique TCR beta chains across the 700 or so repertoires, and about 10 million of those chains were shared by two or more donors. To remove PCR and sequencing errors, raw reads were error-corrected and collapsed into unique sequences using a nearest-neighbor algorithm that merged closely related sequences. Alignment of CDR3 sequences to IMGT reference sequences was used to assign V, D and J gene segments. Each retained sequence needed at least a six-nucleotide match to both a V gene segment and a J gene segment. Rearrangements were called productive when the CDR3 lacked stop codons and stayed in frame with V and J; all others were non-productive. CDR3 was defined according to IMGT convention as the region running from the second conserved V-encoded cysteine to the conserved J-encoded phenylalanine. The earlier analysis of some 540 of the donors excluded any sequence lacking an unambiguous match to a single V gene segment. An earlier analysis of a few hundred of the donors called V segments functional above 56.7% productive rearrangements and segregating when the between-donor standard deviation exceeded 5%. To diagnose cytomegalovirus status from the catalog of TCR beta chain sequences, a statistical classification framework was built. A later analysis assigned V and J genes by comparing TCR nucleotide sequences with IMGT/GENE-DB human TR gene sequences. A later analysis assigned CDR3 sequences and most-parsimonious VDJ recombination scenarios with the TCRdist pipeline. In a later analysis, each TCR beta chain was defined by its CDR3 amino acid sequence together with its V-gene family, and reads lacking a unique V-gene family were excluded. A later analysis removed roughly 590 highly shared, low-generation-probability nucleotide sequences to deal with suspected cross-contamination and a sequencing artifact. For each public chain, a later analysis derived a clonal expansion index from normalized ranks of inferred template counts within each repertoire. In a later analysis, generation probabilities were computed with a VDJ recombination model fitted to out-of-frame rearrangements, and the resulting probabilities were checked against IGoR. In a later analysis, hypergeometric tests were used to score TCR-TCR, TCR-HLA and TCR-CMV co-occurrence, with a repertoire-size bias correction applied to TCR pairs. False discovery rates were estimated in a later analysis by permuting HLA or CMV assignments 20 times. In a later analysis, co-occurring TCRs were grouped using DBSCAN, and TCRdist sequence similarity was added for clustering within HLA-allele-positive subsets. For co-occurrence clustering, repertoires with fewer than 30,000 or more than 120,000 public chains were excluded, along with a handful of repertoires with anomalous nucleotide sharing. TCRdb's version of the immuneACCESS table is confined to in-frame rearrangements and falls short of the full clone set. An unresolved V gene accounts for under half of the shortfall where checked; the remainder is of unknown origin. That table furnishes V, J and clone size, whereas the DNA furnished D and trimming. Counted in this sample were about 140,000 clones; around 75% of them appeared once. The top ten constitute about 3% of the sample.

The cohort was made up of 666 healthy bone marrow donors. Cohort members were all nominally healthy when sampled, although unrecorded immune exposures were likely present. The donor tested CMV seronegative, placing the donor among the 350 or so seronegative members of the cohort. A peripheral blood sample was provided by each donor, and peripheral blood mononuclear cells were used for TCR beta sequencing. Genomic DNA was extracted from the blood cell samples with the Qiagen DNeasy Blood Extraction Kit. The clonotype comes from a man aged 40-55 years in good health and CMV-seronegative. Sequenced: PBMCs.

The CDR3 region: CASSLAGEGTGELFF. The DNA sequence reads TGTGCCAGCAGTTTAGCGGGGGAGGGCACCGGGGAGCTGTTTTTT. The chain couples TRBV27 to TRBJ2-2; TRBD2 agrees with 7 junctional bases. V and J are trimmed by 2 bases and 4 bases, and the gene matches miss 4 bases of the junction. The CDR3 runs 15 amino acids, cysteine and phenylalanine included. Just the 45-base CDR3 DNA is kept, in frame starting at base 1. From a lookup of the germline V gene (reference sequence), CDR1 and CDR2 are MNHEY and SMNVEV.